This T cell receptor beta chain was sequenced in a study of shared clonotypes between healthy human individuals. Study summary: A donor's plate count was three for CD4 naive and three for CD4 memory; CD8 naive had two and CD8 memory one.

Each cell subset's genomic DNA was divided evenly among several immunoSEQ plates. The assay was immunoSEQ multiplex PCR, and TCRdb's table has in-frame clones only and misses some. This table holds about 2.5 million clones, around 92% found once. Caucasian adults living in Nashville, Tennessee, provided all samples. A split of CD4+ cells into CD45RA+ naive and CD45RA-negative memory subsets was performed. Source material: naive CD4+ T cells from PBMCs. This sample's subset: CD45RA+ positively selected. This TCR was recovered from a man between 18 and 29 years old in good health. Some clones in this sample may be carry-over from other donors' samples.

CDR3 in amino acids: CAISRAGGAETQYF. The DNA for the CDR3 is TGTGCCATCTCGCGGGCGGGAGGGGCGGAGACCCAGTACTTC. The chain employs TRBV2 and TRBJ2-5; 9 bases are shared with TRBD2. This CDR3 has 14 residues. Germline CDR1 SNHLY, CDR2 FYNNEI. Trimming took 10 bases from V and 5 from J; bases not matched to a gene: 11.